The clone carrying this TCR beta chain was recorded at least ten times. Its cognate antigen is unknown. The source of the sample is a study of CD8 T cells in ankylosing spondylitis. Broader study findings: The study identified a TCR beta motif of eight highly homologous variants that appeared characteristic of ankylosing spondylitis blood.

TCRdb reprocessed the 5' RACE reads via MiXCR and lists one record per CDR3 protein. This table has about 540,000 distinct CDR3 sequences, approximately 12% appearing once. Germline trimming cut 3 bases from V and 9 bases from J; bases unmatched to any gene: 5. CDR3 size: 13 residues. The sequence came from a male donor with ankylosing spondylitis. Specimen: blood, either unsorted or a sorted T cell fraction (not recorded which). V is TRBV12-3 or TRBV12-4 and J is TRBJ1-2; 9 nucleotides line up with TRBD1. CDR3 amino acids: CASSFGTGMRYTF. The CDR3 DNA reads TGTGCCAGCAGTTTCGGGACAGGGATGCGCTACACCTTC.